These 23 T cell receptor beta chains were sequenced from one sample in a study of T cells expressing NK-cell markers (TCRdb year 2020). The protocol used for the library was 5' RACE. TCRdb lists the instrument as Illumina HiSeq 2000. TCRdb reanalyzed the reads, keeping one entry per CDR3 protein sequence and omitting DNA. The sample's table covers hundreds of thousands of distinct CDR3 sequences. Clones ranked in the top ten supply 3% to 4.5% of the sample. Sequences were obtained from blood T cells: a sorted CD56 or NKG2C T cell subset, CD4+ or CD8+ T cells, or bulk PBMC T cells (not recorded which). Source of these receptors: a man between 18 and 35 years old in good health. Donor details come from another sample of the same person, matched by shared clones.

The chain employs TRBV29-1 and TRBJ1-2. CDR1 is SQVTM, CDR2 ANQGSEA, per germline. This CDR3 contains 14 residues. The CDR3: CSVRQKLTDYGYTF.

CDR3 in amino acids: CASSISRAVYNEQFF. The chain combines TRBV11-2 with TRBJ2-1; TCRdb's D call of TRBD1 is untestable without DNA. CDR1 and CDR2 from the germline V gene are SGHAT and FQNNGV. The CDR3 has 15 residues.

The CDR3 loop is CSARALAGVYNEQFF. The J gene is TRBJ2-1, the V gene TRBV20-1; checking the TCRdb D call of TRBD2 is not possible without DNA. Germline CDR1 and CDR2: DFQATT and SNEGSKA (reference sequence). The CDR3 sequence is 15 residues long.

This chain uses TRBV5-1 with TRBJ2-1. The germline V gene has CDR1 SGHRS and CDR2 YFSETQ. The CDR3 spans 15 residues. The CDR3 loop reads CASSLESYSYNEQFF.

The chain recombines TRBV28 with TRBJ2-7; as DNA is missing, the TRBD1 call by TCRdb cannot be tested. The CDR3 contains 14 residues. The V gene's germline CDR1 is MDHEN and CDR2 SYDVKM. CDR3 sequence reads: CASSFRTGLREQYF.

V is TRBV5-1 and J is TRBJ2-1; as DNA is missing, the TRBD1 call by TCRdb cannot be tested. The CDR3 length is 15 residues. Per the germline V gene, CDR1 is SGHRS and CDR2 is YFSETQ. CDR3 loop: CASSLGTGSYNEQFF.

This chain links TRBV7-2 with TRBJ2-1; the D call of TRBD2 rests on TCRdb alone, since no DNA is present to check it. This CDR3 region has 17 residues. Looked up from germline, CDR1 is SGHTA and CDR2 is FQGNSA. The CDR3 spells CASSLAPGGRIYNEQFF. The full variable domain, its missing parts supplied by reference TRBV7-2 and TRBJ2-1, is GAGVSQSPSNKVTEKGKDVELRCDPISGHTALYWYRQSLGQGLEFLIYFQGNSAPDKSGLPSDRFSAERTGGSVSTLTIQRTQQEDSAVYLCASSLAPGGRIYNEQFFGPGTRLTVL.

The chain is built from TRBV27 and TRBJ2-3; TCRdb picks TRBD2, but there is no DNA to check that call. The germline V gene has CDR1 MNHEY and CDR2 SMNVEV (reference sequence). This CDR3 has 15 amino acids. CDR3 in amino acids: CASSQAGVGADTQYF.

The V call is TRBV20-1, the J call TRBJ2-1; TCRdb names TRBD2, which stays unverified in the absence of DNA. CDR1 is DFQATT, CDR2 SNEGSKA, per germline (reference sequence). CDR3 size: 15 residues. Here the CDR3 reads CSAWDFRSSYNEQFF.

The chain links TRBV12-2 to TRBJ1-5. TRBV12-2 is deemed a pseudogene. The CDR3 length is 17 residues. The CDR3 loop reads CASRLDDGTLSNQPQHF.

The chain is built from TRBV9 and TRBJ2-2; as DNA is missing, the TRBD1 call by TCRdb cannot be tested. This CDR3 contains 17 residues. From germline, CDR1 is SGDLS and CDR2 YYNGEE. The CDR3 sequence: CASSVAGGGANTGELFF.

V usage is TRBV5-5 and J usage is TRBJ2-3; the TRBD2 assignment by TCRdb is unverifiable without DNA. CDR1 is SGHKS and CDR2 is YYEKEE in the germline V gene (reference sequence). The CDR3 loop spans 18 amino acids. CDR3 in amino acids: CASRLHPTETIVPDTQYF.

The chain recombines TRBV5-1 with TRBJ2-1; TCRdb returns TRBD2, unconfirmable since there is no DNA. The germline CDR1 and CDR2 sequences are SGHRS and YFSETQ. The CDR3 extends over 14 amino acids. The CDR3: CASSRGGSSNEQFF.

The chain uses TRBV29-1 and TRBJ2-6; with no DNA, the TCRdb D assignment of TRBD1 cannot be verified. Looked up from germline, CDR1 is SQVTM and CDR2 is ANQGSEA. The CDR3 extends over 18 amino acids. This chain's CDR3 is CSVAKMTGGASGANVLTF.

The rearrangement joins TRBV10-3 to TRBJ2-1; no DNA is available, so the TRBD2 call from TCRdb remains unchecked. Germline V gene lookup returns CDR1 ENHRY and CDR2 SYGVKD. The CDR3 covers 13 residues. This chain's CDR3 is CAVGRVVNNEQFF.

The chain joins TRBV5-6 to TRBJ2-3; the TCRdb call, TRBD1, lacks DNA for checking. This CDR3 contains 17 residues. Germline V lookup: CDR1 SGHDT, CDR2 YYEEEE. The CDR3 loop is CASSLRVGTGTTDTQYF.

This chain links TRBV12-3 or TRBV12-4 with TRBJ2-2; TCRdb picks TRBD1, but there is no DNA to check that call. This CDR3 contains 14 residues. CDR3: CASRVTGGYEELFF.

J is TRBJ2-3 and V is TRBV6-1; the TRBD1 assignment by TCRdb is unverifiable without DNA. This CDR3 spans 14 amino acids. Looked up from germline, CDR1 is MNHNS and CDR2 is SASEGT. CDR3 sequence reads: CASSWGGTADTQYF.

The chain combines TRBV12-3 or TRBV12-4 with TRBJ1-5; TCRdb returns TRBD1, unconfirmable since there is no DNA. The CDR3 runs 12 residues. The chain's CDR3 is CASRQPPGPQHF.

The CDR3 is CASSYSSVTGGGQFF. The chain is built from TRBV6-5 and TRBJ2-1; the D call from TCRdb, TRBD2, cannot be confirmed without DNA. Germline-derived CDR1 and CDR2 are MNHEY and SVGAGI. This CDR3 has 15 amino acids.

J is TRBJ2-3 and V is TRBV7-9; the D call of TRBD2 rests on TCRdb alone, since no DNA is present to check it. The germline V gene has CDR1 SEHNR and CDR2 FQNEAQ (reference sequence). The CDR3 spans 15 residues. CDR3 in amino acids: CASSPSGSGADTQYF. Looking up the rest from reference TRBV7-9 and TRBJ2-3 gives the full variable domain: DTGVSQNPRHKITKRGQNVTFRCDPISEHNRLYWYRQTLGQGPEFLTYFQNEAQLEKSRLLSDRFSAERPKGSFSTLEIQRTEQGDSAMYLCASSPSGSGADTQYFGPGTRLTVL.

V and J are TRBV2 and TRBJ2-1; TCRdb gives TRBD1 as the D gene, but with no DNA this cannot be confirmed. The germline V gene has CDR1 SNHLY and CDR2 FYNNEI. The CDR3 runs 16 residues. CDR3 in amino acids: CASSQLGTGIYNEQFF. Variable domain in full (rest from reference TRBV2 and TRBJ2-1): EPEVTQTPSHQVTQMGQEVILRCVPISNHLYFYWYRQILGQKVEFLVSFYNNEISEKSEIFDDQFSVERPDGSNFTLKIRSTKLEDSAMYFCASSQLGTGIYNEQFFGPGTRLTVL.

The CDR3: CATAGTYNEQFF. V usage is TRBV5-1 and J usage is TRBJ2-1; no DNA is available, so the TRBD1 call from TCRdb remains unchecked. CDR1 and CDR2 (germline): SGHRS, YFSETQ. CDR3 length: 12 residues.